This TCR beta chain was obtained from a study of molecular identifiers for immune sequencing clone quantification. Whole-study context: Five aliquots were made in replicates from the RNA of about 20,000 or 100,000 naive CD8 cells, and four were sequenced.

Germline CDR1 MNHEY, CDR2 SVGEGT. This CDR3 comprises 15 residues. V was pared by 3 bases and J by 7 bases, with 16 bases between. The table lists this clonotype with a few counts. The antigen remains undetermined. The study's findings and limits: Clones that had above 20 RNA copies took up over 99% of effector molecules but under 1% in naive cells.

TCRdb re-derived calls from the PCR reads in MiXCR, one entry per CDR3 protein. This sample has under 350,000 distinct CDR3 sequences, with about 23% found just once. The naive CD8 libraries originated from between about 17,000 and 1,000,000 sorted cells and drew on 10%, 30% or 50% RNA. Sorted naive CD8 T cells were those defined as CD8+CD4-CCR7+CD45RA+. The genes are TRBV6-2 or TRBV6-3 and TRBJ1-5; D possibly corresponds to TRBD1 (5 bases). This clonotype originated in a human donor in good health. Some libraries in this study had Jurkat cell RNA spiked in. The specimen sequenced was naive CD8+ T cells from blood, with Jurkat cell RNA spiked in. Noted subset: FACS-sorted CD8+CD4-CCR7+CD45RA+ naive T cells. CDR3 region: CASSYDLTDSQPQHF. The CDR3 DNA sequence: TGTGCCAGCAGTTATGATTTGACAGACAGCCAGCCCCAGCATTTT.